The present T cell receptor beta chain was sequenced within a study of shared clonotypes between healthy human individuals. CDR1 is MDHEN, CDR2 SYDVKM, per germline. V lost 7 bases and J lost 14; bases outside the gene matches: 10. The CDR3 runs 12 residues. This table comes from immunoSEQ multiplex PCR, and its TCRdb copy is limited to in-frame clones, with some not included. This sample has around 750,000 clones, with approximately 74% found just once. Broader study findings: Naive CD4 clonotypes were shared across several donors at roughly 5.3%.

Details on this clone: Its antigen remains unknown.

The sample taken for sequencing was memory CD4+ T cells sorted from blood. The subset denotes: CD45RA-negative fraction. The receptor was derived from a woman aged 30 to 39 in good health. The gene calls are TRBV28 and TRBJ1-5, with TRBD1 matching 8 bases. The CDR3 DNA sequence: TGTGCCAGCATCCGGGGGCAGGGGGCGAAGCATTTT. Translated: CASIRGQGAKHF.